These T cell receptor beta chains were read from a single sample in a study of identifying expanded T cells in peripheral blood. Repertoires were generated with immunoSEQ multiplex PCR, while TCRdb's copy carries only in-frame clones and drops some. This sample has some 93,000 clones, with around nine tenths found just once. Sequenced input: blood. The receptor set was obtained from a person aged 18 to 69 in good health. Both conserved end residues are part of each CDR3. D genes are given only for firm matches. Where a row states a size, it is once, few, many or the class of an expanded clone; other rows omit it.

D gene,clone size,V gene,J gene,CDR3 protein,CDR3 DNA
TRBD2,.,TRBV29-1,TRBJ2-3,CSVSGTSDPDTQYF,TGCAGCGTTTCCGGGACTAGCGACCCAGATACGCAGTATTTT
TRBD2,.,TRBV27,TRBJ2-7,CASSFRSGRGYEQYF,TGTGCCAGCAGTTTTAGGAGCGGGAGGGGGTACGAGCAGTACTTC
.,.,TRBV2,TRBJ1-3,CASSGGTPGNTIYF,TGTGCCAGCAGTGGGGGGACACCTGGAAACACCATATATTTT
.,.,TRBV9,TRBJ1-6,CASSPGVSSYNSPLHF,TGTGCCAGCAGCCCAGGGGTCAGCTCCTATAATTCACCCCTCCACTTT
.,.,TRBV28,TRBJ2-7,CASSLRAGLYEQYF,TGTGCCAGCAGTTTAAGGGCAGGTCTCTACGAGCAGTACTTC
.,.,TRBV5-4,TRBJ1-2,CASSRGGGAGYTF,TGTGCCAGCAGCCGCGGAGGGGGAGCTGGCTACACCTTC
.,.,TRBV9,TRBJ1-1,CASSGGRQNTEAFF,TGTGCCAGCAGCGGGGGACGGCAGAACACTGAAGCTTTCTTT
TRBD2,.,TRBV19,TRBJ2-2,CASSTSTSGGTGELFF,TGTGCCAGTAGTACCTCGACTAGCGGGGGGACCGGGGAGCTGTTTTTT
.,.,TRBV5-1,TRBJ2-5,CASSLEASKETQYF,TGCGCCAGCAGCTTGGAGGCTAGCAAAGAGACCCAGTACTTC
TRBD2,.,TRBV2,TRBJ2-1,CASSEGLAVPGGKQFF,TGTGCCAGCAGTGAGGGACTAGCGGTGCCCGGGGGGAAGCAGTTCTTC
TRBD1,.,TRBV28,TRBJ1-6,CASSFGIGTVSSSPLHF,TGTGCCAGCAGTTTCGGTATCGGGACAGTCAGTAGTTCACCCCTCCACTTT
.,.,TRBV28,TRBJ2-2,CASSLFGLQNTGELFF,TGTGCCAGCAGTTTATTTGGTCTACAGAACACCGGGGAGCTGTTTTTT
.,.,TRBV15,TRBJ2-1,CATSRDRWAERYNEQFF,TGTGCCACCAGCAGAGACCGATGGGCGGAACGTTACAATGAGCAGTTCTTC
TRBD1,once,TRBV11-2,TRBJ2-7,CASSFDRGHYEQYF,TGTGCCAGCAGCTTCGACAGGGGGCACTACGAGCAGTACTTC
.,.,TRBV19,TRBJ2-7,CASSIRPGYEQYF,TGTGCCAGTAGTATACGGCCGGGCTACGAGCAGTACTTC
TRBD1,few,TRBV6-6,TRBJ2-7,CASSPGTAAEQYF,TGTGCCAGCAGTCCCGGGACAGCAGCCGAGCAGTACTTC
.,.,TRBV28,TRBJ2-5,CASSYTPEETQYF,TGTGCCAGCAGCTACACCCCTGAAGAGACCCAGTACTTC
.,.,TRBV28,TRBJ1-1,CASSTRGGGRDTEAFF,TGTGCCAGCAGTACCCGGGGGGGTGGCAGGGACACTGAAGCTTTCTTT
TRBD1,.,TRBV5-6,TRBJ2-2,CASSLARGRQLFF,TGTGCCAGCAGCTTGGCGAGGGGGCGCCAGCTGTTTTTT
.,.,TRBV28,TRBJ2-5,CASSPREGRRAGGQYF,TGTGCCAGCAGTCCGAGAGAGGGACGGAGGGCAGGGGGCCAGTACTTC
TRBD1,.,TRBV28,TRBJ1-6,CASSPLTGVSPLHF,TGTGCCAGCAGTCCCCTGACAGGGGTCTCACCCCTCCACTTT
.,.,TRBV15,TRBJ1-5,CATSRGREGKNQPQHF,TGTGCCACCAGCAGAGGTCGCGAGGGGAAAAATCAGCCCCAGCATTTT
TRBD1,.,TRBV28,TRBJ1-2,CASGQGAVKYGYTF,TGTGCCAGTGGACAGGGGGCGGTAAAATATGGCTACACCTTC
TRBD1,.,TRBV5-1,TRBJ2-2,CASSEQGARTGELFF,TGCGCCAGCAGCGAACAGGGGGCGCGCACCGGGGAGCTGTTTTTT
TRBD1,.,TRBV6-6,TRBJ2-7,CASSQGDSSYEQYF,TGTGCCAGCAGTCAGGGGGACAGCTCCTACGAGCAGTACTTC
TRBD1,.,TRBV6-1,TRBJ1-2,CASSELGGQGAYGYTF,TGTGCCAGCAGTGAATTAGGGGGACAGGGGGCGTATGGCTACACCTTC
TRBD1,.,TRBV19,TRBJ1-5,CASSMTGSNQPQHF,TGTGCCAGTAGTATGACAGGGAGCAATCAGCCCCAGCATTTT
.,.,TRBV7-2,TRBJ2-1,CASSLIWEQFF,TGTGCCAGCAGCCTAATATGGGAGCAGTTCTTC
TRBD1,.,TRBV30,TRBJ2-3,CAWTRTGGTDTQYF,TGTGCCTGGACGCGGACAGGGGGGACAGATACGCAGTATTTT
TRBD2,few,TRBV6-6,TRBJ2-7,CASSHPGLAAYEQYF,TGTGCCAGCAGTCATCCGGGACTAGCGGCCTACGAGCAGTACTTC
TRBD2,.,TRBV2,TRBJ2-7,CASKVTSGDSYEQYF,TGTGCCAGCAAGGTAACGAGCGGGGACTCCTACGAGCAGTACTTC
TRBD2,.,TRBV7-2,TRBJ2-5,CASSEIAGGQQETQYF,TGTGCCAGCAGCGAAATAGCGGGGGGGCAGCAAGAGACCCAGTACTTC
.,.,TRBV2,TRBJ1-5,CASSEPQGVLDRPQHF,TGTGCCAGCAGTGAACCACAGGGAGTGCTAGATCGGCCCCAGCATTTT
.,.,TRBV7-3,TRBJ2-7,CASSFAQGHEQYF,TGTGCCAGCAGCTTCGCACAGGGCCACGAGCAGTACTTC
TRBD1,.,TRBV19,TRBJ1-2,CASTNGQALNYGYTF,TGTGCCAGTACCAATGGACAGGCCCTTAACTATGGCTACACCTTC
.,.,TRBV25-1,TRBJ2-1,CASSELVADGGQFF,TGTGCCAGCAGTGAATTGGTAGCAGACGGTGGGCAGTTCTTC
TRBD1,.,TRBV7-3,TRBJ2-3,CASSSGQGSTDTQYF,TGTGCCAGCAGCTCAGGACAGGGAAGCACAGATACGCAGTATTTT
TRBD1,.,TRBV28,TRBJ1-2,CASSSPGTGGVCGYGYTF,TGTGCCAGCAGTTCACCCGGGACAGGGGGGGTATGTGGATATGGCTACACCTTC
.,.,TRBV7-6,TRBJ1-1,CASSFSRNTEAFF,TGTGCCAGCAGCTTTTCCCGGAACACTGAAGCTTTCTTT
.,.,TRBV7-3,TRBJ2-1,CASSLGGTYNEQFF,TGTGCCAGCAGCTTAGGCGGGACCTACAATGAGCAGTTCTTC
.,.,TRBV19,TRBJ1-4,CASKVSGTAGKLFF,TGTGCCAGTAAGGTTAGCGGAACGGCGGGAAAACTGTTTTTT
TRBD2,.,TRBV4-2,TRBJ2-3,CASSRLGGADTQYF,TGTGCCAGCAGCCGTTTGGGGGGGGCAGATACGCAGTATTTT
TRBD2,.,TRBV7-8,TRBJ2-5,CASSLGLAGGETQYF,TGTGCCAGCAGCTTAGGGCTAGCGGGAGGAGAGACCCAGTACTTC
.,.,TRBV7-3,TRBJ1-2,CASSSNPPHNYGYTF,TGTGCCAGCAGCTCGAACCCGCCCCATAACTATGGCTACACCTTC